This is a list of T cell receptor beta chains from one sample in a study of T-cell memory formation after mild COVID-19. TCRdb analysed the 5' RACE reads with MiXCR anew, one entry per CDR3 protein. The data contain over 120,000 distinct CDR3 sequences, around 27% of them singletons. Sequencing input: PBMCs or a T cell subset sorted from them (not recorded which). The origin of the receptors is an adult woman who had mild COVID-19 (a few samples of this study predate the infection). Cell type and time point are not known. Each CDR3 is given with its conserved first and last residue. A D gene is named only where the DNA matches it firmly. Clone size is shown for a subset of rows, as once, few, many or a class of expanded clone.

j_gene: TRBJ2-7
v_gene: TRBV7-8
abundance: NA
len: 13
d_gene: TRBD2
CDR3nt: TGTGCCAGCAGCTACTCCTCGGGGGAGCGGGGATCTTTC
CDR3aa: CASSYSSGERGSF

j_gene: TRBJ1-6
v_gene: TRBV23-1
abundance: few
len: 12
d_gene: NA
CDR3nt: TGCGCCAGCCCCAGGGACGATTCACCCCTCCACTTT
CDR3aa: CASPRDDSPLHF

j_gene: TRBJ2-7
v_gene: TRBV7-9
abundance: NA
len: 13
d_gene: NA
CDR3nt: TGTGCCAGCAGCCACCGGGACTCCTACGAGCAGTACTTC
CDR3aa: CASSHRDSYEQYF

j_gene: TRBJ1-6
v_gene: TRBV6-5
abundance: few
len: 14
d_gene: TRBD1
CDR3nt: TGTGCCAGCAGCCTCGACAGGGATGATTCACCCCTCCACTTT
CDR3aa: CASSLDRDDSPLHF

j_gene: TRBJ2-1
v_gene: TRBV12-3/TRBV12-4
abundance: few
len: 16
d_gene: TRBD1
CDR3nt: TGTGCCAGCAGTTTAGGGGACAGGGGAACCTACAATGAGCAGTTCTTC
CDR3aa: CASSLGDRGTYNEQFF

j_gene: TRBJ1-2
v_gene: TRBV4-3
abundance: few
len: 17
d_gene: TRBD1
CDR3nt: TGCGCCAGCAGCCAAGGCCCCCGACAGGGCCATAACTATGGCTACACCTTC
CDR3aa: CASSQGPRQGHNYGYTF

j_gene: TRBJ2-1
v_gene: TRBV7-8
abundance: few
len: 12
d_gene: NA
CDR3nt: TGTGCCAGCAGCTTAGGAGCGGCGGGAAAGTTCTTC
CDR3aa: CASSLGAAGKFF

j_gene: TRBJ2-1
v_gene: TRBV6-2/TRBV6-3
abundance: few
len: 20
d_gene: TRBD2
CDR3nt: TGTGCCAGCAGTTACCCCGGGACTAGCGGGAGTAGGGCCTACTACAATGAGCAGTTCTTC
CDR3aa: CASSYPGTSGSRAYYNEQFF

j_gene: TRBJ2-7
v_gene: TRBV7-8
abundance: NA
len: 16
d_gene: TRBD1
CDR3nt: TGTGCCAGCAGCGTTAGGGAAGGGACAGGGGCCAACGAGCAGTACTTC
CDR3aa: CASSVREGTGANEQYF

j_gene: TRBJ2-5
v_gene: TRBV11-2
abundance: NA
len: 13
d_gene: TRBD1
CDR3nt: TGTGCCAGCAGCAACAGGGGGGAAGAGACCCAGTACTTC
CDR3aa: CASSNRGEETQYF

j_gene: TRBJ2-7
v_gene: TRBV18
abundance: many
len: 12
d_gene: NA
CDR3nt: TGTGCCAGCTCACCGACATCCTACGAGCAGTACTTC
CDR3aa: CASSPTSYEQYF

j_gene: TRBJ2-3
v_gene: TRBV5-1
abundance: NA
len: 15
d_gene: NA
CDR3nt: TGCGCCAGCAGCTTGGCGCGGGTGGGGCCAGATACGCAGTATTTT
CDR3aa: CASSLARVGPDTQYF

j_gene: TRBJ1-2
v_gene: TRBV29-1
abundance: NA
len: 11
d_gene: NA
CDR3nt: TGCAGCGTTGAAGGCACGGGGACACCCAGCTTC
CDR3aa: CSVEGTGTPSF

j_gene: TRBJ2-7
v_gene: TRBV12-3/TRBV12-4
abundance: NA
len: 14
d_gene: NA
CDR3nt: TGTGCCAGCAGTCATCCGGGACTTTACTCCGAGCAGTACTTC
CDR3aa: CASSHPGLYSEQYF

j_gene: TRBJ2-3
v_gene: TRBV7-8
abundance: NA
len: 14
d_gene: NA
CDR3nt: TGTGCCAGCAAGGCGGACTATCGCACAGATACGCAGTATTTT
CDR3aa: CASKADYRTDTQYF